Listed below are T cell receptor beta chains from one sample, sequenced in a study of T cell responses to AZD1222 COVID-19 vaccine. The assay was immunoSEQ multiplex PCR, and TCRdb's table has in-frame clones only and misses some. The sample shows fewer than 70,000 clones, 80% to 90% of them seen only once. Sequences were derived from peripheral blood, sampled 28 days after the second AZD1222 dose. All receptors come from an adult who received the AZD1222 COVID-19 vaccine. CDR3s include the opening cysteine and the closing phenylalanine or tryptophan. A D gene is named only where the DNA matches it firmly. The size field is filled for only some rows; it gives once, few, many or a size class.

d_call	v_call	j_call	clone_size	cdr3_nt	cdr3_aa
TRBD2	TRBV4-3	TRBJ2-3	NA	TGCGCCAGCAGCCAAGGTCCGGCGACTAGCGGTACAGATACGCAGTATTTT	CASSQGPATSGTDTQYF
TRBD1	TRBV24-1	TRBJ1-1	NA	TGTGCCACCAGTGTCCTCCAGGGGGGGGCCGATAACACTGAAGCTTTCTTT	CATSVLQGGADNTEAFF
TRBD1	TRBV20-1	TRBJ2-1	NA	TGCAGTGCTAGTTTTAGACAGGGCTACAATGAGCAGTTCTTC	CSASFRQGYNEQFF
TRBD1	TRBV19	TRBJ1-5	NA	TGTGCCAGTAGTATAGGGATGACAGGGTTAAGCAATCAGCCCCAGCATTTT	CASSIGMTGLSNQPQHF
NA	TRBV13	TRBJ1-2	few	TGTGCCAGCAGCTTAGGCCTAATGACCGGGGCCACGAATGGCTACACCTTC	CASSLGLMTGATNGYTF
TRBD1	TRBV3-1/TRBV3-2	TRBJ1-2	NA	TGTGCCAGCAGCCAAGGGACAGGGGGCCCCTACTATGGCTACACCTTC	CASSQGTGGPYYGYTF
TRBD2	TRBV27	TRBJ2-7	few	TGTGCCAGCAGCCGTTTTGCGGGGGGCACCTACGAGCAGTACTTC	CASSRFAGGTYEQYF
TRBD1	TRBV6-5	TRBJ2-3	NA	TGTGCCACGGGACAGGGCACAGATACGCAGTATTTT	CATGQGTDTQYF
NA	TRBV29-1	TRBJ1-1	NA	TGCAGCGTTGACCAGATTGCGGTGAACACTGAAGCTTTCTTT	CSVDQIAVNTEAFF
NA	TRBV21-1	TRBJ1-5	NA	TGTGCCAGCAACCTAGGCGGGGGCTTCAATCAGCCCCAGCATTTT	CASNLGGGFNQPQHF
TRBD1	TRBV19	TRBJ2-5	NA	TGTGCCAGTAGTATGGCAGGGGGCTGGGAGACCCAGTACTTC	CASSMAGGWETQYF
TRBD1	TRBV30	TRBJ1-3	NA	TGTGCCGGGAAGACAGGGGCGGGAAACACCATATATTTT	CAGKTGAGNTIYF
NA	TRBV3-1/TRBV3-2	TRBJ2-2	NA	TGTGCCAGCAGCCAGATGCGGGGCGGCCGTTTTACCGGGGAGCTGTTTTTT	CASSQMRGGRFTGELFF
TRBD2	TRBV7-7	TRBJ2-2	NA	TGTGCCAGCAGCTTGGGTAGCGGGAGCGCCGGGGAGCTGTTTTTT	CASSLGSGSAGELFF
NA	TRBV6-4	TRBJ1-5	NA	TGTGCCAGCAGGACGGACATCCGTCAGCCCCAGCATTTT	CASRTDIRQPQHF
TRBD1	TRBV6-5	TRBJ2-3	NA	TGTGCCAGCAGTTACGGGACAGGGGGCGCAGATACGCAGTATTTT	CASSYGTGGADTQYF
NA	TRBV2	TRBJ2-3	few	TGTGCCAGCAACGCCTTTTTAGCTAGCACAGATACGCAGTATTTT	CASNAFLASTDTQYF
TRBD1	TRBV6-6	TRBJ1-3	NA	TGTGCCAGCAGTAAGGGACAGGGTTCTGGAAACACCATATATTTT	CASSKGQGSGNTIYF
TRBD2	TRBV27	TRBJ2-7	NA	TGTGCCTCCGGGGGGGCCTACGAGCAGTACTTC	CASGGAYEQYF
NA	TRBV19	TRBJ2-5	NA	TGTGCCAGTAGTGGCCAGGCCATCCGGGGGACCGGAGAAGAGACCCAGTACTTC	CASSGQAIRGTGEETQYF
NA	TRBV19	TRBJ1-2	NA	TGTGCCAGTAGTATGTTGGGGACGGGGAACTATGGCTACACCTTC	CASSMLGTGNYGYTF
NA	TRBV3-1/TRBV3-2	TRBJ1-4	once	TGTGCCAGCAGCCAAGGCCGGCGGGTGAATGAAAAACTGTTTTTT	CASSQGRRVNEKLFF
TRBD1	TRBV6-5	TRBJ1-4	NA	TGTGCCAGCAGTTACTCCACAGGGGCCGAAAAACTGTTTTTT	CASSYSTGAEKLFF
NA	TRBV9	TRBJ1-1	NA	TGTGCCAGCAGCGTAGTTGGGGGGCGAACTGAAGCTTTCTTT	CASSVVGGRTEAFF
NA	TRBV3-1/TRBV3-2	TRBJ1-5	NA	TGTGCCAGCAGCCAAGGTTCAGATCAGCCCCAGCATTTT	CASSQGSDQPQHF
NA	TRBV30	TRBJ2-2	NA	TGTGCCTGGAGTGAACCCCCCGGGGAGCTGTTTTTT	CAWSEPPGELFF
NA	TRBV28	TRBJ1-2	NA	TGTGCCAGCAGACCCCCTGAGGTTTATGGCTACACCTTC	CASRPPEVYGYTF
NA	TRBV5-1	TRBJ2-2	NA	TGCGCCAGCTTCTCCCCCAGGGCCGGGGAGCTGTTTTTT	CASFSPRAGELFF
TRBD1	TRBV6-5	TRBJ1-2	NA	TGTGCCAGCAGTTACTCTAGGACAGGGGGCTCCTATGGCTACACCTTC	CASSYSRTGGSYGYTF
NA	TRBV28	TRBJ1-4	NA	TGTGCCAGCAGTTCACCCACCGGGGGGGCTAATGAAAAACTGTTTTTT	CASSSPTGGANEKLFF
NA	TRBV10-1	TRBJ2-7	NA	TGCGCCAGCAGTGAAACCCGTCGGAGCGAGCAGTACTTC	CASSETRRSEQYF
NA	TRBV4-1	TRBJ2-7	NA	TGCGCCAGCAGCCAAAGTCGAGGGGTTCGAAACGAGCAGTACTTC	CASSQSRGVRNEQYF
NA	TRBV6-5	TRBJ2-2	NA	TGTGCCAGCAGTAGGACTGAGGCCAACGGGGAGCTGTTTTTT	CASSRTEANGELFF
TRBD2	TRBV19	TRBJ2-3	NA	TGTGCCAGTAGTCCCTCGGGGGGTCACACAGATACGCAGTATTTT	CASSPSGGHTDTQYF
TRBD1	TRBV6-4	TRBJ2-2	NA	TGTGCCAGCAGGGGACAGAGCACCGGGGAGCTGTTTTTT	CASRGQSTGELFF
NA	TRBV25-1	TRBJ1-2	few	TGTGCCAGCAGTAGACAGGATAGTTCCGGCTACACCTTC	CASSRQDSSGYTF
NA	TRBV14	TRBJ1-2	NA	TGTGCCAGCAGCCAAGATCTGACAGCTAACTATGGCTACACCTTC	CASSQDLTANYGYTF
NA	TRBV4-1	TRBJ2-7	NA	TGCGCCAGCAGCCACGTGGATACAGGGTACAGCTCCTACGAGCAGTACTTC	CASSHVDTGYSSYEQYF
NA	TRBV14	TRBJ1-5	NA	TGTGCCAGCAGCCGGAGGCCGCAGGAGCCCCAGCATTTT	CASSRRPQEPQHF
NA	TRBV9	TRBJ2-7	NA	TGTGCCAGCAGCGGGGCAGGGGCCTACGAGCAGTACTTC	CASSGAGAYEQYF
NA	TRBV10-3	TRBJ2-2	NA	TGTGCCATCAGTGACTCCTTGACTAGGGGAGGCGGGGAGCTGTTTTTT	CAISDSLTRGGGELFF
NA	TRBV30	TRBJ1-2	NA	TGTGCCCGGGGTTTCTTTGCACAGGGAGCTAACTATGGCTACACCTTC	CARGFFAQGANYGYTF